The sequence of this TCR beta chain was determined in a study of blood T cell repertoires in COVID-19. Turning to the study itself: COVID-19 samples, acute and convalescent, were from the United States, Italy and Spain.

Only in-frame clones appear in the TCRdb table, and some are missing; sequencing was by immunoSEQ multiplex PCR. This sample carries hundreds of thousands of clones, about 87% of them seen once, and the ten largest clones take about 6.3%. From germline, CDR1 is SGHTA and CDR2 FQGNSA. V was shortened by 3 bases and J by 6 bases, with 13 bases between the two germline ends. The CDR3 covers 14 residues. The chain joins TRBV7-2 to TRBJ2-3; possible D gene TRBD2, 5 bases. Specimen: peripheral blood. This receptor was identified in a woman aged 50 to 60 with COVID-19, enrolled during active disease. CDR3 nucleotide sequence: TGTGCCAGCAGCTTTCGGCTAGGAGGCGATACGCAGTATTTT. It codes for CASSFRLGGDTQYF.